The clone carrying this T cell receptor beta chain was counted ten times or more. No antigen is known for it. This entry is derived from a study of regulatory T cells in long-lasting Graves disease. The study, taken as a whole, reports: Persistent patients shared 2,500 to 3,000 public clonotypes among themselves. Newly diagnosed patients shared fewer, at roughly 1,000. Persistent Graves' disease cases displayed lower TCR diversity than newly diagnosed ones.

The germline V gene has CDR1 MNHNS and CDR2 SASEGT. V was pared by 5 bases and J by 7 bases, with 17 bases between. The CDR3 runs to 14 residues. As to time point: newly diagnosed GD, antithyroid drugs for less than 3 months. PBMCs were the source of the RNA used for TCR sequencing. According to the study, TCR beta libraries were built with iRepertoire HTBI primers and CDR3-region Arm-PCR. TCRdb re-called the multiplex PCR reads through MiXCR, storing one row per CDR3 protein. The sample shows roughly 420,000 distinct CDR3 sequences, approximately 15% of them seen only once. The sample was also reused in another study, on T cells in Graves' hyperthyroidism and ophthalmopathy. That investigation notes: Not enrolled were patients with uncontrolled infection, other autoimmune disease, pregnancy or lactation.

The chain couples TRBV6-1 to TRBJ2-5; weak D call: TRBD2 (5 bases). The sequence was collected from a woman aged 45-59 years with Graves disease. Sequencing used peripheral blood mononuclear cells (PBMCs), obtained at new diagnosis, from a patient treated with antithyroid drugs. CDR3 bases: TGTGCCAGCAGTACCGAGGGTGGACGGGGGACCCAGTACTTC. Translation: CASSTEGGRGTQYF.